This TCR beta chain comes out of a study of beta chain features in type 1 diabetes. In the study overall: Patient and healthy donor groups were alike in age, gender and cell yields. Notes on the study in general: These data did not resolve whether HLA type affects TCRB rearrangement. VDJ junctions from patients with type 1 diabetes contained fewer insertions and more deletions.

A word on this clone: The antigen remains undetermined.

Sorted CD4+ subsets: naive, central memory, regulatory, stem cell-like memory (CD45RO/CCR7/CD25/CD127/CD95/CD27 panel). Germline values: CDR1 MNHEY, CDR2 SVGAGI. The length of the CDR3 is 16 residues. Germline trimming cut 0 bases from V and 2 bases from J; bases unmatched to any gene: 6. TCRB transcripts that were expressed got sequenced, as all of the isolated RNA had been reverse transcribed. The protocol was immunoSEQ multiplex PCR, while the TCRdb copy is restricted to in-frame clones and leaves out a portion. The sample yields under 400,000 clones, approximately 12% seen once. This clonotype originated in a man in his late teens or twenties in good health. The specimen sequenced was naive CD4+ T cells from blood. The V call is TRBV6-5, the J call TRBJ2-5; 7 bases align to TRBD1. CDR3 nucleotide sequence: TGTGCCAGCAGTTACTCGACAGGGACAAGACAAGAGACCCAGTACTTC. The encoded protein is CASSYSTGTRQETQYF.